This T cell receptor (beta chain) was recovered during a study of T-cell reconstitution after alpha-beta-depleted transplantation in children. Study-level results: By about two months after transplant, alpha-beta T cells reportedly arose from several hundred graft clones that had expanded.

V was clipped by 3 bases and J by 5 bases, with 18 bases between them. In germline, CDR1 is DFQATT, CDR2 SNEGSKA (reference sequence). CDR3 length equals 15 residues. This clonotype was counted only a few times. The antigen is unknown. The library targeted TCRbeta and was prepared with unique molecular identifiers. TCRdb reprocessed the PCR reads via MiXCR and lists one record per CDR3 protein. The sample carries 300,000 or so distinct CDR3 sequences, roughly 21% recorded once. The V gene is TRBV20-1, the J gene TRBJ2-3; unclear D gene. The sequences come from PBMCs, mostly from graft donor cells, collected 180 days after TCRalphabeta/CD19-depleted stem cell transplant. This clonotype was obtained from a male patient younger than 18 who had a stem cell transplant for acute lymphoblastic leukemia, so the T cells may come from the graft donor. CDR3 coding DNA: TGCAGTGCTAGCGCCGGGCTCCCGTTAGGAGATACGCAGTATTTT. Translation: CSASAGLPLGDTQYF.